This TCR beta chain was observed in a study of cytomegalovirus exposure and HLA in healthy donors. It was with 60 Vbeta and 13 Jbeta primers that the PCR ran. Clones were read by immunoSEQ multiplex PCR, and TCRdb kept only the in-frame ones, dropping some. The data hold roughly 140,000 clones, with around 77% observed a single time. The CDR3 is 15 residues long. V was cut by 6 bases and J by 7 bases, with 19 bases left in between. Germline V gene data show CDR1 as MDHEN and CDR2 as SYDVKM. Sequencing used PBMCs. This receptor was identified in a woman aged 35 to 49 in good health and CMV-seropositive. J is TRBJ1-3 and V is TRBV28; D might be TRBD1 (6 bases). The CDR3 sequence is CASRSDRPGWNTIYF. The CDR3 DNA follows: TGTGCCAGCAGATCCGACAGGCCCGGTTGGAACACCATATATTTT.